These 14 T cell receptor beta chains originate from one sample sequenced in a study of shared clonotypes between healthy human individuals (dated by TCRdb to 2019 to 2021). Library prep was done by the immunoSEQ multiplex PCR assay. This immuneACCESS table, as held by TCRdb, lists in-frame sequences with V and J called but not all clones. Of the missing ones, under half trace to an unresolved V gene in checked studies; the others have no known cause. The sample table shows 2 million to 2.5 million clones, and approximately 93% are seen once. Of the sample, around 0.4% is held by the ten largest clones. Sample: naive CD4+ T cells from PBMCs. This specimen's cell subset or site label, interpreted: CD45RA+ positively selected. These receptors were obtained from a man aged 18-30 years in good health. Some clones in this sample may be carry-over from other donors' samples.

Of note for this clone: The sample holds other DNA sequences that translate to the same CDR3. V and J are TRBV5-1 and TRBJ2-1; 9 positions agree with TRBD2. Germline loops: CDR1 SGHRS, CDR2 YFSETQ. CDR3 length equals 16 residues. Trimming at V came to 0 bases and at J to 4 bases, leaving 5 bases not matched to a gene. CDR3 sequence: CASSLVASGAYNEQFF. CDR3 in DNA: TGCGCCAGCAGCTTGGTCGCTAGCGGGGCTTACAATGAGCAGTTCTTC.

The chain has TRBV5-1 and TRBJ2-2; D perhaps matches TRBD2 (6 bases). CDR1 and CDR2 from the germline V gene are SGHRS and YFSETQ. CDR3 length: 15 residues. Trimming left V 0 bases short and J 5 bases short, with 11 bases between. This CDR3 is CASSLAGLPTGELFF. In DNA form, the CDR3 reads TGCGCCAGCAGCTTGGCCGGACTACCGACCGGGGAGCTGTTTTTT. The entire variable domain, with the rest obtained from reference TRBV5-1 and TRBJ2-2, is as follows: KAGVTQTPRYLIKTRGQQVTLSCSPISGHRSVSWYQQTPGQGLQFLFEYFSETQRNKGNFPGRFSGRQFSNSRSEMNVSTLELGDSALYLCASSLAGLPTGELFFGEGSRLTVL.

The chain combines TRBV9 with TRBJ2-7; D is perhaps TRBD2 (5 bases). The CDR3 contains 15 residues. Germline CDR1 SGDLS, CDR2 YYNGEE. Between the trimmed V and J ends, which lost 0 bases and 5 bases, there was a span of 15 bases. CDR3 in DNA: TGTGCCAGCAGCGTAGACGCGGGTAGCCCCAACGAGCAGTACTTC. Translating it yields CASSVDAGSPNEQYF.

The chain carries TRBV6-1 and TRBJ2-3, with 14 bases identical to TRBD2. The trim removed 6 bases at V and 2 bases at J, leaving 1 base unmatched. CDR1 is MNHNS, CDR2 SASEGT, per germline. The CDR3 extends over 15 amino acids. The CDR3 loop reads CASRGLAGATDTQYF. DNA of the CDR3: TGTGCCAGCAGGGGACTAGCGGGAGCCACAGATACGCAGTATTTT.

The V and J genes are TRBV6-6 and TRBJ1-2, with unresolved D. Germline V CDR1 and CDR2: MNHNY, SVGAGI (reference sequence). This CDR3 spans 16 amino acids. The ends were cut back, 6 bases at V and 1 base at J, with 18 bases in the middle. DNA of the CDR3: TGTGCCAGCAGAACCACCCCGGGCTTTTTTAACTATGGCTACACCTTC. Amino acids: CASRTTPGFFNYGYTF.

This clone came up once. V is TRBV5-4 and J is TRBJ2-3; 7 nucleotides line up with TRBD2. This CDR3 region has 17 residues. V shed 6 bases, J shed 5 bases, and the junction held 18 bases outside the gene matches. The germline V gene has CDR1 SGHNT and CDR2 YYREEE (reference sequence). The CDR3 spells CASTSLYGGRPGDTQYF. In DNA form, the CDR3 reads TGTGCCAGCACCTCCCTTTATGGCGGGAGACCTGGAGATACGCAGTATTTT.

The chain carries TRBV28 and TRBJ1-5; 7 positions agree with TRBD1. Germline lookup yields CDR1 MDHEN and CDR2 SYDVKM. The trim removed 4 bases at V and 7 bases at J, leaving 4 bases unmatched. The CDR3 length is 13 residues. The CDR3 is CASSSQGWQPQHF. DNA for the CDR3: TGTGCCAGCAGTTCACAGGGGTGGCAGCCCCAGCATTTT.

The chain combines TRBV11-2 with TRBJ2-7, with 10 positions matching TRBD1. Per germline, CDR1 SGHAT and CDR2 FQNNGV. With 3 bases clipped from V and 3 bases from J, the junction kept 5 bases outside the gene matches. The CDR3 runs to 15 residues. In nucleotides, the CDR3 is TGTGCCAGCAGCTTTGGGACAGGGGCACACTACGAGCAGTACTTC. Its protein is CASSFGTGAHYEQYF. The full variable domain, completed using reference TRBV11-2 and TRBJ2-7, is EAGVAQSPRYKIIEKRQSVAFWCNPISGHATLYWYQQILGQGPKLLIQFQNNGVVDDSQLPKDRFSAERLKGVDSTLKIQPAKLEDSAVYLCASSFGTGAHYEQYFGPGTRLTVT.

The chain joins TRBV9 to TRBJ1-3; maybe TRBD1 (6 bases). Trimming left V 0 bases short and J 0 bases short, with 10 bases between. This CDR3 spans 16 amino acids. CDR1 SGDLS and CDR2 YYNGEE come from the germline V gene. DNA of the CDR3: TGTGCCAGCAGCGTAGAGGGGGGAAACTCTGGAAACACCATATATTTT. Amino acids: CASSVEGGNSGNTIYF.

The chain has TRBV5-1 and TRBJ2-1; TRBD2 is a possible D gene (6 bases). The V end lost 0 bases, the J end lost 5 bases, and 18 bases lay between the germline ends. This CDR3 is built from 17 residues. CDR1 and CDR2 from the germline V gene are SGHRS and YFSETQ. The CDR3 DNA sequence: TGCGCCAGCAGCTTGGGAGTATCGGGACTCATCGACAATGAGCAGTTCTTC. Translated: CASSLGVSGLIDNEQFF.

The rearrangement uses TRBV25-1 and TRBJ1-1; weak D call: TRBD1 (6 bases). Germline loops: CDR1 MGHDK, CDR2 SYGVNS. This CDR3 is built from 14 residues. V lost 5 bases, J lost 1 base, and 11 bases lay in between. The CDR3 DNA is TGTGCCAGCAGTACCTGGACAGCGAACACTGAAGCTTTCTTT. This encodes CASSTWTANTEAFF. The full variable domain, completed using reference TRBV25-1 and TRBJ1-1, is EADIYQTPRYLVIGTGKKITLECSQTMGHDKMYWYQQDPGMELHLIHYSYGVNSTEKGDLSSESTVSRIRTEHFPLTLESARPSHTSQYLCASSTWTANTEAFFGQGTRLTVV.

This sequence joins TRBV11-3 and TRBJ2-6; no clear D. Trimming took off 5 bases at V and 10 bases at J, with 12 bases between the two ends. The CDR3 loop spans 13 amino acids. Germline V CDR1 and CDR2: SGHNT, YENEEA. DNA for the CDR3: TGTGCCAGCAGCCCTACAATGGGGAACGTCCTGACTTTC. Its protein is CASSPTMGNVLTF.

This clone was seen a single time. V is TRBV6-1 and J is TRBJ2-7; no firm D call. CDR1 and CDR2 (germline): MNHNS, SASEGT. The CDR3 totals 14 residues. V lost 1 base and J 6 bases, leaving 13 bases between the germline ends. The chain's CDR3 is CASSEVVRGPEQYF. The DNA for the CDR3 is TGTGCCAGCAGTGAAGTGGTCCGTGGGCCCGAGCAGTACTTC.

This chain joins TRBV4-1 and TRBJ1-2; weak D call: TRBD1 (6 bases). The germline CDR1 and CDR2 sequences are MGHRA and YSYEKL. The length of the CDR3 is 15 residues. Trimming left V 4 bases short and J 2 bases short, with 14 bases between. CDR3 DNA: TGCGCCAGCAGCCGAGGGGCAGGGGAAAACTATGGCTACACCTTC. Protein sequence: CASSRGAGENYGYTF.